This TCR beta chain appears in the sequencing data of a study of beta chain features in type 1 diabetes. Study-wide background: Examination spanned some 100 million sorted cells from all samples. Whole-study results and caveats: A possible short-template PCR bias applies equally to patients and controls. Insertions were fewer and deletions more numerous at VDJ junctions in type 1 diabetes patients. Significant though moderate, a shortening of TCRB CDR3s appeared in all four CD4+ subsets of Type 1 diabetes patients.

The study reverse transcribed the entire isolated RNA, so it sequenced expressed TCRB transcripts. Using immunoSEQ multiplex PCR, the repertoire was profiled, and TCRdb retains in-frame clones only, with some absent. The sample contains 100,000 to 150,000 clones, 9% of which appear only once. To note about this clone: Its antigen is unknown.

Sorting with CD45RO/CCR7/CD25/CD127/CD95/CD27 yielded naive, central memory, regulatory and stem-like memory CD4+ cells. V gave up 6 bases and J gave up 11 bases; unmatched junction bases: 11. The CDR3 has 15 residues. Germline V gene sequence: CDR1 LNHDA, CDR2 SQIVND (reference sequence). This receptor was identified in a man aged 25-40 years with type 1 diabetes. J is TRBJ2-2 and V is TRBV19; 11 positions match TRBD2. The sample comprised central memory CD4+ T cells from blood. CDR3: CASSASSGGGQELFF. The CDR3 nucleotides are TGTGCCAGTAGCGCAAGTAGCGGGGGGGGCCAAGAGCTGTTTTTT.